Each of the 16 T cell receptor beta chains below was sequenced from the same sample in a study of somatic mutations in cytotoxic T cells in rheumatoid arthritis. This table comes from immunoSEQ multiplex PCR, and its TCRdb copy is limited to in-frame clones, with some not included. The sample includes about 4,800 clones, 70% to 90% of them seen just once. The sequenced sample consisted of CD8+ T cells sorted from blood. These receptors were obtained from a woman aged 50 to 60 with rheumatoid arthritis.

This rearrangement joins TRBV4-1 to TRBJ2-3, with TRBD2 matching over 10 bases. The CDR3 consists of 16 residues. Germline loops: CDR1 MGHRA, CDR2 YSYEKL. After removal of 3 bases from V and 4 bases from J, the junction contained 7 bases not matched to a gene. Here the CDR3 reads CASSHPAGGSADTQYF. The CDR3 DNA follows: TGCGCCAGCAGCCATCCAGCGGGGGGGTCGGCAGATACGCAGTATTTT.

CDR3 sequence: CASSSGGFQETQYF. CDR3 nucleotide sequence: TGTGCCAGCAGTTCTGGGGGCTTCCAAGAGACCCAGTACTTC. V and J are TRBV6-5 and TRBJ2-5; TRBD1 might be the D (6 bases). Germline CDR1 is MNHEY and CDR2 is SVGAGI. Trimming left V 4 bases short and J 1 base short, with 10 bases between. CDR3 length: 14 amino acids.

This clone was recorded once. The V and J genes are TRBV27 and TRBJ1-1; no clear D. This CDR3 is built from 13 residues. Trimming cost V 6 bases and J 1 base, with 9 bases left between them. Germline V gives CDR1 MNHEY, CDR2 SMNVEV (reference sequence). Here the CDR3 DNA reads TGTGCCAGCAGCGTCCAACAGAACACTGAAGCTTTCTTT. Its protein is CASSVQQNTEAFF.

The chain couples TRBV9 to TRBJ1-2; 8 bases map to TRBD1. V was pared by 6 bases and J by 0 bases, with 7 bases of the junction left unmatched. The length of the CDR3 is 15 residues. Germline CDR1 and CDR2: SGDLS and YYNGEE. The CDR3, as DNA: TGTGCCAGCACGGAAGGGACAGGACCTAACTATGGCTACACCTTC. This codes for CASTEGTGPNYGYTF.

The chain links TRBV13 to TRBJ1-2; TRBD1 agrees at 10 bases. Germline values: CDR1 PRHDT, CDR2 FYEKMQ (reference sequence). With V trimmed by 5 bases and J by 3 bases, 3 bases remained unmatched. This CDR3 is 14 amino acids long. CDR3 bases: TGTGCCAGCAGCCTTGGGACAGGGGACTATGGCTACACCTTC. Its translation: CASSLGTGDYGYTF. Looking up the rest from reference TRBV13 and TRBJ1-2 gives the full variable domain: AAGVIQSPRHLIKEKRETATLKCYPIPRHDTVYWYQQGPGQDPQFLISFYEKMQSDKGSIPDRFSAQQFSDYHSELNMSSLELGDSALYFCASSLGTGDYGYTFGSGTRLTVV.

The gene calls are TRBV6-5 and TRBJ2-7; weak D call: TRBD1 (5 bases). Germline CDR1 and CDR2: MNHEY and SVGAGI. V dropped 8 bases and J dropped 4 bases, with 12 bases sitting between them. CDR3 size: 12 residues. In DNA form, the CDR3 reads TGTGCCAGCGCTCAGGGCCCTTACGAGCAGTACTTC. Translating it yields CASAQGPYEQYF.

The chain combines TRBV28 with TRBJ2-5, with TRBD2 matching 8 bases. The germline CDR1 and CDR2 sequences are MDHEN and SYDVKM. Unmatched junction bases numbered 4, after V lost 6 bases and J lost 1 base. The CDR3 covers 14 residues. The CDR3 nucleotides read TGTGCCAGCAGACCCGGACTAGCCCAAGAGACCCAGTACTTC. This encodes CASRPGLAQETQYF.

The chain uses TRBV30 and TRBJ2-1; 12 nucleotides agree with TRBD1. Germline V CDR1 and CDR2: GTSNPN, SVGIG (reference sequence). After removal of 5 bases from V and 8 bases from J, the junction contained 7 bases not matched to a gene. This CDR3 is 14 amino acids long. The CDR3 loop reads CAWEPGQGAYEQFF. The CDR3 DNA sequence: TGTGCCTGGGAACCGGGACAGGGGGCCTATGAGCAGTTCTTC.

CDR3 coding DNA: TGTGCCAGCAGCGTAGGGGCAGGGCCCACTGAAGCTTTCTTT. As protein: CASSVGAGPTEAFF. The rearrangement uses TRBV9 and TRBJ1-1, with TRBD1 as a possible D gene (5 bases). CDR3 length: 14 residues. Germline values: CDR1 SGDLS, CDR2 YYNGEE. The germline V and J ends were trimmed by 0 bases and 4 bases, with 10 bases remaining between them.

The J gene is TRBJ1-5, the V gene TRBV21-1; TRBD1 is the table's D call and was not checked against the DNA. TRBV21-1 is termed a pseudogene. This CDR3 has 15 amino acids. CDR3 DNA sequence: TGTGCCAGCAGCACAGGCCAGCGACCAGGGTGGCCCCAGCATTTT. Residues: CASSTGQRPGWPQHF.

The chain has TRBV10-1 and TRBJ2-3, with D possibly TRBD2 on 5 matching bases. This CDR3 has 17 amino acids. Germline V gives CDR1 WNHNN, CDR2 SYGVQD (reference sequence). V gave up 2 bases and J gave up 2 bases, with 17 bases separating them. This CDR3 reads CASSEREYLEDTDTQYF. CDR3 nucleotide sequence: TGCGCCAGCAGTGAGCGGGAATACCTAGAGGACACAGATACGCAGTATTTT.

The genes are TRBV25-1 and TRBJ2-7, with D perhaps TRBD1 (5 bases). Germline CDR1 is MGHDK and CDR2 is SYGVNS. CDR3 length equals 14 residues. Trimming took off 5 bases at V and 5 bases at J, with 16 bases between the two ends. The DNA for the CDR3 is TGTGCCAGCAGTCACACCCTGGACATTAACGAGCAGTACTTC. It codes for CASSHTLDINEQYF.

This chain uses TRBV9 with TRBJ1-4; D might be TRBD1 (5 bases). This CDR3 has 16 residues. V was clipped by 3 bases and J by 4 bases, with 16 bases between them. CDR1 and CDR2 from the germline V gene are SGDLS and YYNGEE. CDR3 amino acids: CASSARGGVDNEKLFF. The CDR3 DNA is TGTGCCAGCAGCGCAAGGGGAGGAGTGGATAATGAAAAACTGTTTTTT.

The genes are TRBV7-8 and TRBJ2-5, with 11 bases matching TRBD1. This CDR3 contains 16 residues. The V and J ends lost 7 bases and 1 base, in that order; junction bases with no gene match: 8. Germline loops: CDR1 SGHVS, CDR2 FQNEAQ. The CDR3 bases are TGTGCCAGCACCCTTTGGACAGGGGGCGTCCAAGAGACCCAGTACTTC. Residues: CASTLWTGGVQETQYF. Variable domain in full (rest from reference TRBV7-8 and TRBJ2-5): GAGVSQSPRYKVAKRGQDVALRCDPISGHVSLFWYQQALGQGPEFLTYFQNEAQLDKSGLPSDRFFAERPEGSVSTLKIQRTQQEDSAVYLCASTLWTGGVQETQYFGPGTRLLVL.

The DNA of the CDR3 is TGTGCCAGCAGTTACTCCCGGGGGAGCTCCTACAATGAGCAGTTCTTC. This codes for CASSYSRGSSYNEQFF. The chain couples TRBV6-5 to TRBJ2-1, with D possibly matching TRBD2 (6 bases). The ends were cut back, 0 bases at V and 0 bases at J, with 9 bases in the middle. CDR1 and CDR2 from the germline V gene are MNHEY and SVGAGI. The CDR3 length is 16 residues.

The chain couples TRBV5-8 to TRBJ1-1; no reliable D call. This CDR3 is 13 amino acids long. Germline CDR1 is SGHTS and CDR2 is YDEGEE. Deletions cut 0 bases from V and 8 bases from J, with 11 bases between. The CDR3 nucleotides read TGTGCCAGCAGCTTGGTATCCGGTGTCGAAGCTTTCTTT. It encodes CASSLVSGVEAFF.